This T cell receptor (beta chain) was retrieved from a study of CD4+ T cells in melanoma. Clones were read by immunoSEQ multiplex PCR, and TCRdb kept only the in-frame ones, dropping some. The sample has 15,000 to 20,000 clones, roughly 80% seen once. Study conclusions and caveats: Reportedly, melanoma neoantigen-specific CD4+ T cells showed varied differentiation states. A reported correlation linked neoantigen-specific CD4+ T cells to CD8+, macrophage and B cell function.

Germline CDR1 reads SGHNT; CDR2 reads YENEEA. The ends lost 6 bases at V and 10 bases at J; junction bases unmatched: 18. The CDR3 is 17 residues long. About this clone: The target antigen is unknown.

The chain uses TRBV11-3 and TRBJ2-1, with TRBD2 matching over 10 bases. Sequencing was done on a sample of cells from a culture (not recorded whether cultured in vitro). The sequence derives from a human donor with melanoma. The CDR3 sequence is CASSPGPAGGLVKEQFF. CDR3 nucleotide sequence: TGTGCCAGCAGTCCGGGGCCAGCGGGGGGGCTAGTAAAAGAGCAGTTCTTC.